The T cell receptor beta chain described here comes from a study of control samples from healthy donors and cancer patients. Profiling relied on immunoSEQ multiplex PCR, and the TCRdb table lists in-frame clones only, not all of them. The table records tens of thousands of clones, roughly 89% of them present only once. The CDR3 has 11 amino acids. CDR1 is SNHLY, CDR2 FYNNEI, per germline. The V end was cut by 6 bases, the J end by 4 bases, with 7 bases between. The sequence derives from a man in his thirties or forties in good health. The chain uses TRBV2 and TRBJ2-7; no definite D call. The specimen sequenced was blood. CDR3 in amino acids: CASRRGYEQYF. As DNA, the CDR3 is TGTGCCAGCAGGCGAGGTTACGAGCAGTACTTC.